This entry lists 18 T cell receptor beta chains sequenced from one sample in a study of glioma-infiltrating T cells after dendritic cell vaccination. Time point noted: after dendritic cell vaccination, including at tumor progression/relapse. Profiling relied on immunoSEQ multiplex PCR, and the TCRdb table lists in-frame clones only, not all of them. The table has tens of thousands of clones, less than 85% seen once; the top ten hold around 8%. Sequenced here: blood, sampled after dendritic cell vaccination. All receptors come from a human donor with glioblastoma.

The CDR3 nucleotides are TGTGCCAGCAGCAGGACCAGGACAGAGAGGGGTGGCTACACCTTC. Its translation: CASSRTRTERGGYTF. The rearrangement joins TRBV13 to TRBJ1-2; D possibly corresponds to TRBD1 (6 bases). The V gene lost 5 bases and the J gene lost 7 bases, with 20 bases spanning the gap. The CDR3 consists of 15 residues. CDR1 is PRHDT, CDR2 FYEKMQ, per germline (reference sequence).

The chain combines TRBV27 with TRBJ1-6; 8 positions agree with TRBD1. The junction had 11 bases not matched to a gene; V was cut back by 1 base and J by 9 bases. The CDR3 runs 17 residues. The germline CDR1 and CDR2 sequences are MNHEY and SMNVEV (reference sequence). The CDR3 nucleotides are TGTGCCAGCAGTTTATTGGGAGGACAGGGCAGAAGTTCACCCCTCCACTTT. Residues: CASSLLGGQGRSSPLHF.

This chain links TRBV6-1 with TRBJ1-3, with no clear D. The germline CDR1 and CDR2 sequences are MNHNS and SASEGT. The CDR3 has 15 amino acids. Between the trimmed V and J ends, which lost 3 bases and 4 bases, there was a span of 13 bases. The CDR3 protein is CASSDRTARGNTIYF. In nucleotides, the CDR3 is TGTGCCAGCAGTGACAGGACTGCTCGGGGAAACACCATATATTTT.

To note about this clone: A read error may account for a junction end that differs from germline. V gene TRBV9 combines with J gene TRBJ1-4, with D uncertain. Germline V gives CDR1 SGDLS, CDR2 YYNGEE. This CDR3 is 13 amino acids long. The CDR3 here is CTSSVAPNEKLFF. The CDR3 bases are TGTACCAGCAGCGTAGCTCCTAATGAAAAACTGTTTTTT. Using reference TRBV9 and TRBJ1-4 for the parts outside the CDR3, the full variable domain is DSGVTQTPKHLITATGQRVTLRCSPRSGDLSVYWYQQSLDQGLQFLIQYYNGEERAKGNILERFSAQQFPDLHSELNLSSLELGDSALYFCTSSVAPNEKLFFGSGTQLSVL.

CDR3 sequence: CASSSGQGAVNYGYTF. The CDR3 DNA reads as TGTGCCAGCAGTTCGGGACAGGGGGCCGTAAACTATGGCTACACCTTC. This sequence joins TRBV6-5 and TRBJ1-2; TRBD1 matches at 12 bases. CDR1 MNHEY and CDR2 SVGAGI come from the germline V gene. The CDR3 is 16 residues long. The V gene end was trimmed by 4 bases and the J gene end by 2 bases; junction bases not matched to a gene: 5.

This clone was detected only a few times. The chain links TRBV5-6 to TRBJ1-2; 9 positions match TRBD1. The germline V gene has CDR1 SGHDT and CDR2 YYEEEE. This CDR3 is 16 amino acids long. V dropped 4 bases and J dropped 5; count of bases not matched to a gene: 12. This CDR3 is CASSPSGTGHFYGYTF. The CDR3 DNA follows: TGTGCCAGCAGCCCGTCAGGGACAGGGCATTTTTATGGCTACACCTTC.

The rearrangement joins TRBV15 to TRBJ2-7; TRBD2 is a possible D gene (5 bases). The CDR3 consists of 13 residues. CDR1 is LNHNV, CDR2 YYDKDF, per germline (reference sequence). Trimming removed 0 bases from V and 7 bases from J, with 10 bases in between. The CDR3, as DNA: TGTGCCACCAGCAGAGATTTTGGGGAGGAGCAGTACTTC. Amino acids: CATSRDFGEEQYF. Full variable domain (outside the CDR3, taken from reference TRBV15 and TRBJ2-7): DAMVIQNPRYQVTQFGKPVTLSCSQTLNHNVMYWYQQKSSQAPKLLFHYYDKDFNNEADTPDNFQSRRPNTSFCFLDIRSPGLGDTAMYLCATSRDFGEEQYFGPGTRLTVT.

The CDR3 bases are TGTGCCAGCAGCTCCCGGGGACAGCAGAGGCAGTGGACTGAAGCTTTCTTT. This encodes CASSSRGQQRQWTEAFF. The genes are TRBV7-9 and TRBJ1-1, with 7 bases lining up with TRBD1. V dropped 4 bases and J dropped 5; count of bases not matched to a gene: 16. CDR3 length: 17 residues. Germline-derived CDR1 and CDR2 are SEHNR and FQNEAQ (reference sequence).

V usage is TRBV5-4 and J usage is TRBJ1-1; D is ambiguous. Deletions cut 0 bases from V and 1 base from J, with 13 bases between. Germline assignment: CDR1 SGHNT and CDR2 YYREEE (reference sequence). CDR3 length: 16 amino acids. CDR3 residues: CASSLAISGRNTEAFF. The DNA for the CDR3 is TGTGCCAGCAGCTTGGCCATCTCGGGGAGGAACACTGAAGCTTTCTTT.

The rearrangement links TRBV19 to TRBJ1-2; 10 bases line up with TRBD1. Germline V gene lookup returns CDR1 LNHDA and CDR2 SQIVND (reference sequence). The CDR3 runs 14 residues. After removal of 4 bases from V and 3 bases from J, the junction contained 2 bases not matched to a gene. CDR3 region: CASSTTGGYYGYTF. CDR3 DNA: TGTGCCAGTAGTACGACAGGGGGCTACTATGGCTACACCTTC.

The V and J genes are TRBV7-9 and TRBJ2-1, with D possibly TRBD1 on 5 matching bases. V dropped 1 base and J dropped 5 bases, with 21 bases sitting between them. Germline V gene lookup returns CDR1 SEHNR and CDR2 FQNEAQ (reference sequence). The CDR3 has 18 amino acids. CDR3 region: CASSLVLQVLGLNNEQFF. The CDR3, as DNA: TGTGCCAGCAGCTTAGTGTTACAGGTACTGGGATTGAACAATGAGCAGTTCTTC.

As DNA, the CDR3 is TGTGCCAGTAAAGTGGACAGGGGGGGCAATCAGCCCCAGCATTTT. Translating it yields CASKVDRGGNQPQHF. The chain couples TRBV19 to TRBJ1-5; TRBD1 agrees at 10 bases. Trimming at V came to 7 bases and at J to 2 bases, leaving 5 bases not matched to a gene. This CDR3 has 15 amino acids. Germline V gives CDR1 LNHDA, CDR2 SQIVND (reference sequence).

Note on this clone: A junction end diverges from the germline sequence, so it may reflect a read error. The chain uses TRBV19 and TRBJ2-7, with 8 bases lining up with TRBD1. Germline CDR1 reads LNHDA; CDR2 reads SQIVND (reference sequence). This CDR3 contains 11 residues. DNA for the CDR3: TGTGCCAGTAGTCTTCGGGACAGGTTTCACTTC. This gives the protein CASSLRDRFHF.

The chain links TRBV6-6 to TRBJ2-7; possibly TRBD1 for D (6 bases). Trimming left V 6 bases short and J 0 bases short, with 12 bases between. The CDR3 consists of 14 residues. Germline CDR1 reads MNHNY; CDR2 reads SVGAGI (reference sequence). This CDR3 is CASSWTELSYEQYF. CDR3 DNA: TGTGCCAGCAGCTGGACAGAGCTCTCCTACGAGCAGTACTTC.

The rearrangement joins TRBV4-3 to TRBJ2-7, with unresolved D. Between the trimmed V and J ends, which lost 0 bases and 3 bases, there was a span of 12 bases. The CDR3 consists of 15 residues. CDR1 and CDR2 (germline): LGHNA, YSLEER. CDR3 sequence (DNA): TGCGCCAGCAGCCAAGATAATCAGAACGTCTACGAGCAGTACTTC. Its protein is CASSQDNQNVYEQYF.

This clone was picked up a small number of times. In DNA, the CDR3 is TGCGCCAGCAGCTTGGGGCTAGCGGGAGTCTCCGAAGAGACCCAGTACTTC. As protein: CASSLGLAGVSEETQYF. The chain joins TRBV5-1 to TRBJ2-5; 10 positions agree with TRBD2. CDR3 length equals 17 residues. Germline loops: CDR1 SGHRS, CDR2 YFSETQ. V shed 0 bases and J 3 bases; nucleotides not matched to a gene: 8.

The chain joins TRBV19 to TRBJ1-2, with D possibly being TRBD1 (5 bases). Trimming removed 5 bases from V and 0 bases from J, with 16 bases in between. The CDR3 extends over 16 amino acids. Germline V gives CDR1 LNHDA, CDR2 SQIVND (reference sequence). The CDR3 DNA is TGTGCCAGTAGTCGGCGGGGGGGGACCTCTAACTATGGCTACACCTTC. Protein: CASSRRGGTSNYGYTF.

The chain joins TRBV6-5 to TRBJ2-4; tentative D call: TRBD2 (6 bases). The germline V gene has CDR1 MNHEY and CDR2 SVGAGI. CDR3 length equals 15 residues. V was shortened by 4 bases and J by 2 bases, with 12 bases between the two germline ends. The DNA of the CDR3 is TGTGCCAGCAGTTCAGCGGGTGCGACCAAAAACATTCAGTACTTC. Its protein is CASSSAGATKNIQYF.